The sequence of this TCR beta chain was determined in a study of blood T cell repertoires in COVID-19. Looking at the study overall: T cells, B-cell-depleted T cells, or PBMCs supplied cDNA or gDNA.

Assay used: immunoSEQ multiplex PCR; TCRdb lists only in-frame clones, some missing. The sample lists more than 140,000 clones; 84% were seen once. Germline V gives CDR1 SGHRS, CDR2 YFSETQ. V lost 0 bases and J lost 9; bases outside the gene matches: 11. The CDR3 totals 17 residues. The chain uses TRBV5-1 and TRBJ1-6; 8 bases are a match to TRBD1. This receptor was identified in a woman aged 45-65 years in a cohort sampled during active or convalescent COVID-19. Sequencing was carried out using peripheral blood. The CDR3 nucleotides are TGCGCCAGCAGCTTGGAGGCTGGACAGGGATGGTTTTCACCCCTCCACTTT. It translates to CASSLEAGQGWFSPLHF. The entire variable domain, with the rest obtained from reference TRBV5-1 and TRBJ1-6, is as follows: KAGVTQTPRYLIKTRGQQVTLSCSPISGHRSVSWYQQTPGQGLQFLFEYFSETQRNKGNFPGRFSGRQFSNSRSEMNVSTLELGDSALYLCASSLEAGQGWFSPLHFGNGTRLTVT.